This T cell receptor (beta chain) was captured by sequencing in a study of identical twins. Looked up from germline, CDR1 is MNHEY and CDR2 is SMNVEV (reference sequence). V trimming: 2 bases; J trimming: 9 bases; junction bases outside the gene matches: 8. CDR3 length equals 16 residues. Through template switching, a universal primer site was introduced, and the cDNA contained unique molecular identifiers. TCRdb redid the calling of the 5' RACE reads with MiXCR, one entry per CDR3 protein. The table lists a few hundred thousand distinct CDR3 sequences, roughly 18% of them singletons, with less than 15% in the top ten.

The sequencing input was naive T cells sorted from blood. This sequence was found in a man aged 50 to 60 in good health. The rearrangement joins TRBV27 to TRBJ2-1; 12 bases match TRBD2. The CDR3 sequence is CASSLPSGRAYSEQFF. The CDR3 DNA reads TGTGCCAGCAGTTTACCTAGCGGGAGGGCCTATTCTGAGCAGTTCTTC.